This passage covers 23 T cell receptor beta chains from one sample sequenced in a study of graft-versus-host responses after intestinal transplantation. Here immunoSEQ multiplex PCR was the method, and the copy in TCRdb shows in-frame clones only, minus some. The data show tens of thousands of clones, about 90% seen once. The input for sequencing was PBMCs, taken about 330 days after intestinal transplant. The receptor set was obtained from a human patient who received an intestinal transplant, so some T cells may come from the graft donor.

A note on this clone: Mismatch with germline at one junction end may stem from a read error. This chain uses TRBV4-1 with TRBJ2-4; D call uncertain. Germline CDR1 reads MGHRA; CDR2 reads YSYEKL. The CDR3 has 13 residues. The CDR3 here is CASSQGVGMPENF. The CDR3 DNA sequence: TGCGCCAGCAGCCAAGGTGTTGGGATGCCTGAAAACTTC.

Here the CDR3 DNA reads TGTGCCAGCAGCGTGAAGTGGTCGGGGGAGACCCAGTACTTC. This encodes CASSVKWSGETQYF. The chain has TRBV14 and TRBJ2-5; weak D call: TRBD2 (5 bases). The V gene's germline CDR1 is SGHDN and CDR2 FVKESK. The CDR3 contains 14 residues. V lost 5 bases and J 5 bases, leaving 15 bases between the germline ends. Filled out from reference TRBV14 and TRBJ2-5, the complete variable domain reads EAGVTQFPSHSVIEKGQTVTLRCDPISGHDNLYWYRRVMGKEIKFLLHFVKESKQDESGMPNNRFLAERTGGTYSTLKVQPAELEDSGVYFCASSVKWSGETQYFGPGTRLLVL.

The chain links TRBV14 to TRBJ2-4; the match to TRBD1 covers 10 bases. Germline lookup yields CDR1 SGHDN and CDR2 FVKESK. The length of the CDR3 is 15 residues. Trimming removed 3 bases from V and 1 base from J; junction bases left unmatched: 0. The CDR3 DNA reads as TGTGCCAGCAGCCAGGGACAGGGGGCCAAAAACATTCAGTACTTC. Its protein is CASSQGQGAKNIQYF.

V is TRBV7-2 and J is TRBJ2-2; TRBD2 matches 8 bases. Per the germline V gene, CDR1 is SGHTA and CDR2 is FQGNSA. The V segment lost 2 bases and the J segment 0 bases; nucleotides outside the gene matches: 5. This CDR3 has 17 amino acids. The CDR3 coding sequence is TGTGCCAGCAGCTTAACGAGCGGGGGAGCGAACACCGGGGAGCTGTTTTTT. Residues: CASSLTSGGANTGELFF.

The rearrangement uses TRBV7-3 and TRBJ2-7; D assignment may be TRBD1 or TRBD2 (5 bases each). This CDR3 has 12 residues. Germline CDR1 reads SGHTA; CDR2 reads FQGTGA. The ends were cut back, 4 bases at V and 9 bases at J, with 13 bases in the middle. Here the CDR3 reads CASSSRGSAQYF. Here the CDR3 DNA reads TGTGCCAGCAGCTCCCGGGGCTCTGCGCAGTACTTC.

The rearrangement uses TRBV5-1 and TRBJ2-7, with TRBD1 as a possible D gene (6 bases). The CDR3 has 14 residues. The germline gives CDR1 SGHRS, CDR2 YFSETQ. Trimming removed 5 bases at V and 2 bases at J, with 14 bases between. CDR3 in amino acids: CASRKRDTTYEQYF. CDR3 in DNA: TGCGCCAGCAGGAAGAGGGACACCACCTACGAGCAGTACTTC.

V usage is TRBV21-1 and J usage is TRBJ1-5; the table's TRBD1 call for D was not verified on the DNA. TRBV21-1 is labeled a pseudogene. The CDR3 is made up of 16 amino acids. The CDR3 is CASSPPQGAGDQPQHF. CDR3 in DNA: TGTGCCAGCAGCCCCCCACAGGGGGCAGGGGATCAGCCCCAGCATTTT.

The chain joins TRBV5-4 to TRBJ2-5, with 12 nucleotides matching TRBD2. Germline CDR1 SGHNT, CDR2 YYREEE (reference sequence). V was clipped by 0 bases and J by 9 bases; unmatched bases: 6. The CDR3 loop spans 15 amino acids. The CDR3 DNA sequence: TGTGCCAGCAGCTTGGGGCTAGCGGGAGGGGAGGCCCAGTACTTC. Its translation: CASSLGLAGGEAQYF.

CDR3 sequence: CASSGPGLNYEQYF. The CDR3 DNA sequence: TGTGCCAGCAGTGGACCGGGACTAAACTACGAGCAGTACTTC. The chain carries TRBV6-5 and TRBJ2-7; TRBD2 matches at 7 bases. The CDR3 totals 14 residues. V lost 5 bases and J lost 3; bases outside the gene matches: 7. The germline gives CDR1 MNHEY, CDR2 SVGAGI.

The chain recombines TRBV6-1 with TRBJ1-2; weak D call: TRBD1 (5 bases). Trimming removed 5 bases from V and 3 bases from J, with 16 bases in between. The CDR3 is made up of 15 amino acids. Germline V gene data show CDR1 as MNHNS and CDR2 as SASEGT. The CDR3 region has the DNA TGTGCCAGCAGTCCCTGGGGGGTTGAGGACTATGGCTACACCTTC. It translates to CASSPWGVEDYGYTF.

This clone appeared once. This chain joins TRBV5-1 and TRBJ2-2; 11 bases align to TRBD2. Germline lookup yields CDR1 SGHRS and CDR2 YFSETQ. This CDR3 has 15 residues. V dropped 5 bases and J dropped 5; count of bases not matched to a gene: 5. As DNA, the CDR3 is TGCGCCAGCAGTCGACTAGCGGGAAGAACCGGGGAGCTGTTTTTT. It is translated as CASSRLAGRTGELFF.

The rearrangement joins TRBV7-9 to TRBJ1-5; no reliable D call. Germline CDR1 and CDR2: SEHNR and FQNEAQ (reference sequence). V shed 7 bases and J shed 3 bases, with 10 bases lying between them. This CDR3 contains 13 residues. This CDR3 is CASNDDPNQPQHF. Here the CDR3 DNA reads TGTGCCAGCAACGACGACCCCAATCAGCCCCAGCATTTT.

This chain connects TRBV28 to TRBJ1-5; unclear D gene. V was clipped by 6 bases and J by 0 bases, with 6 bases between them. The CDR3 is made up of 13 amino acids. Germline V lookup: CDR1 MDHEN, CDR2 SYDVKM. Written as DNA, the CDR3 is TGTGCCAGCAGAGGGTATAGCAATCAGCCCCAGCATTTT. This translates into CASRGYSNQPQHF.

This rearrangement joins TRBV6-1 to TRBJ2-7, with 10 bases fitting TRBD2. The germline gives CDR1 MNHNS, CDR2 SASEGT. CDR3 length: 13 amino acids. Losses at the gene ends were 5 bases for V and 3 bases for J; bases not matched to a gene: 1. CDR3 loop: CASSRTSGYEQYF. CDR3 DNA: TGTGCCAGCAGTAGGACTAGCGGCTACGAGCAGTACTTC.

The rearrangement links TRBV21-1 to TRBJ2-1; the D segment call TRBD2 is taken from the table without a DNA check. TRBV21-1 is a recognized pseudogene. The CDR3 sequence is 16 residues long. CDR3 sequence reads: CASSKEQAEGNNEQFF. The CDR3 nucleotides are TGTGCCAGCAGCAAAGAGCAAGCGGAGGGTAACAATGAGCAGTTCTTC.

The CDR3 DNA sequence: TGTGCCAGCAGTCTAAGCTCCTACAATGAGCAGTTCTTC. This sequence encodes CASSLSSYNEQFF. V usage is TRBV7-3 and J usage is TRBJ2-1, with D uncertain. This CDR3 has 13 residues. Trimming removed 6 bases at V and 0 bases at J, with 6 bases between. Germline CDR1 reads SGHTA; CDR2 reads FQGTGA.

V and J are TRBV11-3 and TRBJ2-1; no clear D gene. The ends were cut back, 0 bases at V and 6 bases at J, with 3 bases in the middle. This CDR3 has 12 residues. Germline CDR1 is SGHNT and CDR2 is YENEEA. CDR3 protein: CASSLDGNEQFF. The CDR3 nucleotides read TGTGCCAGCAGCTTAGACGGCAATGAGCAGTTCTTC.

CDR3 in amino acids: CASSLGVGTAFNEQFF. CDR3 sequence (DNA): TGTGCCAGCAGCTTAGGGGTTGGAACGGCCTTCAATGAGCAGTTCTTC. V and J are TRBV7-6 and TRBJ2-1; D unresolved. The V end lost 1 base, the J end lost 6 bases, and 16 bases lay between the germline ends. CDR3 length: 16 residues. The germline V gene has CDR1 SGHVS and CDR2 FNYEAQ. The full variable domain, completed using reference TRBV7-6 and TRBJ2-1, is GAGVSQSPRYKVTKRGQDVALRCDPISGHVSLYWYRQALGQGPEFLTYFNYEAQQDKSGLPNDRFSAERPEGSISTLTIQRTEQRDSAMYRCASSLGVGTAFNEQFFGPGTRLTVL.

V usage is TRBV9 and J usage is TRBJ2-5; 11 bases align to TRBD2. The CDR3 covers 16 residues. J gave up 7 bases and V 4 bases, and 12 bases lay outside the gene matches. The germline V gene encodes CDR1 SGDLS and CDR2 YYNGEE. CDR3 amino acids: CASSPDGLAGGGTQYF. CDR3 DNA sequence: TGTGCCAGCAGCCCAGATGGACTAGCGGGCGGAGGGACCCAGTACTTC.

The chain uses TRBV7-2 and TRBJ2-3; 14 bases line up with TRBD2. Trimming at V came to 1 base and at J to 5 bases, leaving 11 bases not matched to a gene. CDR1 is SGHTA and CDR2 is FQGNSA in the germline V gene. The CDR3 contains 19 residues. The CDR3 loop reads CASSLGGGGLAGVRDTQYF. In DNA form, the CDR3 reads TGTGCCAGCAGCTTAGGAGGGGGGGGACTAGCGGGAGTTCGAGATACGCAGTATTTT.

The V gene is TRBV2, the J gene TRBJ2-2; D possibly corresponds to TRBD2 (6 bases). Germline assignment: CDR1 SNHLY and CDR2 FYNNEI. The CDR3 has 15 amino acids. V was clipped by 3 bases and J by 1 base, with 9 bases between them. In DNA form, the CDR3 reads TGTGCCAGCAGTGACCCGGGACTGAACACCGGGGAGCTGTTTTTT. Translated: CASSDPGLNTGELFF.

The J gene is TRBJ2-3, the V gene TRBV25-1; D gene uncertain. Per the germline V gene, CDR1 is MGHDK and CDR2 is SYGVNS. This CDR3 has 13 residues. V lost 4 bases and J lost 0, with 5 bases in between. This CDR3 is CASSVISTDTQYF. Written as DNA, the CDR3 is TGTGCCAGCAGTGTGATTAGCACAGATACGCAGTATTTT.

The table lists this clone with a count of one. This chain joins TRBV30 and TRBJ1-2, with D possibly being TRBD1 (5 bases). Germline V gene lookup returns CDR1 GTSNPN and CDR2 SVGIG (reference sequence). This CDR3 spans 13 amino acids. Trimming left V 5 bases short and J 5 bases short, with 15 bases between. The CDR3 bases are TGTGCCTGGGCGGACACTGGGGTATATGGCTACACCTTC. It encodes CAWADTGVYGYTF.